This T cell receptor (beta chain) is from a study of T cell changes during pregnancy in multiple sclerosis. Libraries were prepared by immunoSEQ multiplex PCR; TCRdb keeps only in-frame clonotypes and omits some of them. Of over 50,000 clones listed, roughly 90% are singletons. Germline loops: CDR1 SGHNT, CDR2 YYREEE (reference sequence). The CDR3 has 15 residues. Trimming removed 2 bases from V and 0 bases from J; junction bases left unmatched: 3. This sequence originates from a female donor with multiple sclerosis, enrolled in a pregnancy study. This sequence joins TRBV5-4 and TRBJ1-1; 8 bases agree with TRBD1. The sequenced sample was peripheral blood, obtained in the first trimester of pregnancy. In DNA form, the CDR3 reads TGTGCCAGCAGCTTTGGACAGGGTTTGAACACTGAAGCTTTCTTT. Translated: CASSFGQGLNTEAFF. The full variable domain, its missing parts supplied by reference TRBV5-4 and TRBJ1-1, is ETGVTQSPTHLIKTRGQQVTLRCSSQSGHNTVSWYQQALGQGPQFIFQYYREEENGRGNFPPRFSGLQFPNYSSELNVNALELDDSALYLCASSFGQGLNTEAFFGQGTRLTVV.